This T cell receptor beta chain was profiled in a study of OX40 agonist ivuxolimab in advanced cancers. Study summary: The group had a mean age of around 60 years, ranged from about 23 to 85, and was 82.7% male.

Using immunoSEQ multiplex PCR, the repertoire was profiled, and TCRdb retains in-frame clones only, with some absent. The repertoire holds about 35,000 clones, with under 85% as singletons. This CDR3 region has 14 residues. Trimming took 5 bases from V and 3 from J, leaving 14 bases between them. Per germline, CDR1 SGHVS and CDR2 FQNEAQ. The V gene is TRBV7-8, the J gene TRBJ2-7; D may match TRBD1 or TRBD2 (6 bases each). This clonotype was sampled from an adult with an advanced solid tumor such as melanoma, head and neck, liver or kidney cancer. Here the sequenced sample was CD4+ or CD8+ T cells sorted from blood, taken in a trial of the OX40 agonist ivuxolimab. The CDR3 nucleotides are TGTGCCAGCAGCCCTCCCGGGGGCTACTACGAGCAGTACTTC. Its protein is CASSPPGGYYEQYF.